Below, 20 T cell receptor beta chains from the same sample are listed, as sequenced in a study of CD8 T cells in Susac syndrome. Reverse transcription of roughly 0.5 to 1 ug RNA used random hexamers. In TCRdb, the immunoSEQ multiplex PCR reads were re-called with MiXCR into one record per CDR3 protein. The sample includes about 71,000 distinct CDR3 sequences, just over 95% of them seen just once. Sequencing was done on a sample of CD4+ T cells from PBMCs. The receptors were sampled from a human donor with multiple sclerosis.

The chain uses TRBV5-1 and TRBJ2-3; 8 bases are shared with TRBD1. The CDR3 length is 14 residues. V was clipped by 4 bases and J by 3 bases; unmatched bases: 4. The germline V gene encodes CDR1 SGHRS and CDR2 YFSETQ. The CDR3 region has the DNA TGCGCCAGCAGCGCCTGGACAGGGACAGATACGCAGTATTTT. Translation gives CASSAWTGTDTQYF.

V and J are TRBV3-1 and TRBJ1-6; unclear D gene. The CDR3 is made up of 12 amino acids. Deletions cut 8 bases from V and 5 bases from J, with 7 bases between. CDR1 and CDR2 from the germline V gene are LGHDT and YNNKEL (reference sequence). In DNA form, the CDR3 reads TGTGCCAGCGCACCCAATAATTCACCCCTCCACTTT. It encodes CASAPNNSPLHF.

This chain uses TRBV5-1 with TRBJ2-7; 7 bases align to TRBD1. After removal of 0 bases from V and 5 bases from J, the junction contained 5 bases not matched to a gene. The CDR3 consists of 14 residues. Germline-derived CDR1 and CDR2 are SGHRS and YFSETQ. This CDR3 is CASSLVQGVHEQYF. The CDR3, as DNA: TGCGCCAGCAGCTTGGTTCAGGGGGTCCACGAGCAGTACTTC.

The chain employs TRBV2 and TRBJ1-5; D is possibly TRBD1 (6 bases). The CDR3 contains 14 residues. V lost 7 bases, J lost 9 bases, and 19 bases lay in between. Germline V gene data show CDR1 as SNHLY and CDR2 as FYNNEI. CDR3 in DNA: TGTGCCAGCACCAGGGGCGGCTGGAGCGGGCCCCAGCATTTT. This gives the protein CASTRGGWSGPQHF.

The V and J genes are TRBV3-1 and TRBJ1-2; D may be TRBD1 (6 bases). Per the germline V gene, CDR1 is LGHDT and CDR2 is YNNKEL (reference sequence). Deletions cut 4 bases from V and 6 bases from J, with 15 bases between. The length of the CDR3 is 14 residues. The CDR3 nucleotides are TGTGCCAGCAGCCCCGGTTGGGGGCGGGATGGCTACACCTTC. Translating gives CASSPGWGRDGYTF.

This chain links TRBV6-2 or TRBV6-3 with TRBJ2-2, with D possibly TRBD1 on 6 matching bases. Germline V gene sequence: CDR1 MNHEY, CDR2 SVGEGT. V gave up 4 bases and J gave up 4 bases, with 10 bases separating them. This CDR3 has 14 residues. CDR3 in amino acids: CASSSGAGTGELFF. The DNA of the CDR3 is TGTGCCAGCAGTTCAGGGGCGGGCACCGGGGAGCTGTTTTTT.

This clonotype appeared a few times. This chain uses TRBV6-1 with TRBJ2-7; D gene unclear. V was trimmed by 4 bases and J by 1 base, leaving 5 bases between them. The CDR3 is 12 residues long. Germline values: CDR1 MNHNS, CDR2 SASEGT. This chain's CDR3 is CASSVQSYEQYF. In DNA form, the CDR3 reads TGTGCCAGCAGTGTACAGTCCTACGAGCAGTACTTC.

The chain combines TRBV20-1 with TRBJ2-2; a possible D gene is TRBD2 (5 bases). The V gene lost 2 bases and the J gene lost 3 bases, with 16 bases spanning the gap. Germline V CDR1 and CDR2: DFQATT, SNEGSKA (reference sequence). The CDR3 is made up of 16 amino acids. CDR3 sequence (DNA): TGCAGTGCTAGATGGGGAGCCAAAACCTACACCGGGGAGCTGTTTTTT. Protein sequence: CSARWGAKTYTGELFF.

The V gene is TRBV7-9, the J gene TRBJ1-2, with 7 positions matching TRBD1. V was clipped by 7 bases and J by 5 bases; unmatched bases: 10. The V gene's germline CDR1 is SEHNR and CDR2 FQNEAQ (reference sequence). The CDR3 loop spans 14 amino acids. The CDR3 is CASTRTGEEYGYTF. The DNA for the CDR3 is TGTGCCAGCACCCGGACAGGCGAGGAGTATGGCTACACCTTC. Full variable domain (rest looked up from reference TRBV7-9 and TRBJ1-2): DTGVSQNPRHKITKRGQNVTFRCDPISEHNRLYWYRQTLGQGPEFLTYFQNEAQLEKSRLLSDRFSAERPKGSFSTLEIQRTEQGDSAMYLCASTRTGEEYGYTFGSGTRLTVV.

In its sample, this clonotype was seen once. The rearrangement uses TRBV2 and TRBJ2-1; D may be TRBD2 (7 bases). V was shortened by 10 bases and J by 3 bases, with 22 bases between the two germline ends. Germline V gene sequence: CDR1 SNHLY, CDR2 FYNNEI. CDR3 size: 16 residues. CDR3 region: CANRVTGGQFYNEQFF. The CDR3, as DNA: TGTGCCAACAGAGTCACGGGGGGCCAATTCTACAATGAGCAGTTCTTC.

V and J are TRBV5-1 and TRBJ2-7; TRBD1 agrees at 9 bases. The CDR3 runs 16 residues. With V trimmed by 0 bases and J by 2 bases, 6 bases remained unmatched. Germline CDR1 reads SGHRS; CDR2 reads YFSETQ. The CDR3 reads CASSLAGGQGAYEQYF. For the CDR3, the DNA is TGCGCCAGCAGCTTGGCCGGGGGACAGGGCGCCTACGAGCAGTACTTC. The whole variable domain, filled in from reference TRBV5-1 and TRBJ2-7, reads KAGVTQTPRYLIKTRGQQVTLSCSPISGHRSVSWYQQTPGQGLQFLFEYFSETQRNKGNFPGRFSGRQFSNSRSEMNVSTLELGDSALYLCASSLAGGQGAYEQYFGPGTRLTVT.

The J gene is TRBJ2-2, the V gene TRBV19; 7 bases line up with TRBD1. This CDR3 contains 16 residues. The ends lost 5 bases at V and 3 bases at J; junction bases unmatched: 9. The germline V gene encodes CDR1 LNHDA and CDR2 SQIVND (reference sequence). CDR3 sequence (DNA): TGTGCCAGTAGTTCACTCGGACAGGTCGACACCGGGGAGCTGTTTTTT. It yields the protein CASSSLGQVDTGELFF.

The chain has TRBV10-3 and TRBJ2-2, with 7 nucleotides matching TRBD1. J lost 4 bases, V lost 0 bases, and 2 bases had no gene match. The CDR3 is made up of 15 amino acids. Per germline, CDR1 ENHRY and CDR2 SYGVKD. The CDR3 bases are TGTGCCATCAGTGAGTCTCCAGGGGGCACCGGGGAGCTGTTTTTT. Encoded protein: CAISESPGGTGELFF.

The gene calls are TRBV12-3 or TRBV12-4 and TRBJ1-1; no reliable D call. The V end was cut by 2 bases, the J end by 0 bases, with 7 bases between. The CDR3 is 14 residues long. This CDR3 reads CASSLRVVNTEAFF. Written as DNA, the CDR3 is TGTGCCAGCAGTTTACGGGTGGTGAACACTGAAGCTTTCTTT.

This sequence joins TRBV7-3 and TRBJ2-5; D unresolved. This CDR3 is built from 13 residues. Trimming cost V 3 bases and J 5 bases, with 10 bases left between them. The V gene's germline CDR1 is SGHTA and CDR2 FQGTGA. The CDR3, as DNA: TGTGCCAGCAGCTTGGGCAGGACGGAGACCCAGTACTTC. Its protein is CASSLGRTETQYF. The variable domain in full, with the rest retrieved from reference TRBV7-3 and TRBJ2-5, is GAGVSQTPSNKVTEKGKYVELRCDPISGHTALYWYRQSLGQGPEFLIYFQGTGAADDSGLPNDRFFAVRPEGSVSTLKIQRTERGDSAVYLCASSLGRTETQYFGPGTRLLVL.

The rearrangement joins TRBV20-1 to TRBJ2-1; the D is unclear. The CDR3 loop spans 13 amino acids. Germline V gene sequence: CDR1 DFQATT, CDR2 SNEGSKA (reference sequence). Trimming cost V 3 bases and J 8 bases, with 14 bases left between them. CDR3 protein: CSASPGFGDEQFF. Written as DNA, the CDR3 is TGCAGTGCTAGCCCAGGATTCGGAGATGAGCAGTTCTTC.

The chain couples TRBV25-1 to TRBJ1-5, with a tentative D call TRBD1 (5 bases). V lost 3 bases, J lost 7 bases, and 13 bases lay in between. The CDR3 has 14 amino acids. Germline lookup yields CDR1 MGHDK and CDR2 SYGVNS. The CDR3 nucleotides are TGTGCCAGCAGTGAGGGGGTAGGGTGGCAGCCCCAGCATTTT. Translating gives CASSEGVGWQPQHF. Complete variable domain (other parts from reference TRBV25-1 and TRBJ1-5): EADIYQTPRYLVIGTGKKITLECSQTMGHDKMYWYQQDPGMELHLIHYSYGVNSTEKGDLSSESTVSRIRTEHFPLTLESARPSHTSQYLCASSEGVGWQPQHFGDGTRLSIL.

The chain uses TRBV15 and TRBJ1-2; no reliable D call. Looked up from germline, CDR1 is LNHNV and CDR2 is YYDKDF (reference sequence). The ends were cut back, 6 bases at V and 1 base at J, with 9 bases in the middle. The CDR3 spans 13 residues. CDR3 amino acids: CATSGDFNYGYTF. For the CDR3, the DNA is TGTGCCACCAGTGGGGATTTTAACTATGGCTACACCTTC.

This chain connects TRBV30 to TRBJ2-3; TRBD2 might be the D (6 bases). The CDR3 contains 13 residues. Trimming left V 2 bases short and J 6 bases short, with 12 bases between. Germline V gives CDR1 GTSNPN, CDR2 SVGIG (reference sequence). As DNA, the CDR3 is TGTGCCTGGAGTATCGGGGGTGCGGATACGCAGTATTTT. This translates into CAWSIGGADTQYF.

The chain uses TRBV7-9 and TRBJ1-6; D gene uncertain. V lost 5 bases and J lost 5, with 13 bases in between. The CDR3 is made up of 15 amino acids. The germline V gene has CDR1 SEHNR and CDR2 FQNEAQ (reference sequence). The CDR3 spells CASSPTGRNNSPLHF. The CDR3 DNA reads TGTGCCAGCAGCCCCACGGGAAGGAATAATTCACCCCTCCACTTT.